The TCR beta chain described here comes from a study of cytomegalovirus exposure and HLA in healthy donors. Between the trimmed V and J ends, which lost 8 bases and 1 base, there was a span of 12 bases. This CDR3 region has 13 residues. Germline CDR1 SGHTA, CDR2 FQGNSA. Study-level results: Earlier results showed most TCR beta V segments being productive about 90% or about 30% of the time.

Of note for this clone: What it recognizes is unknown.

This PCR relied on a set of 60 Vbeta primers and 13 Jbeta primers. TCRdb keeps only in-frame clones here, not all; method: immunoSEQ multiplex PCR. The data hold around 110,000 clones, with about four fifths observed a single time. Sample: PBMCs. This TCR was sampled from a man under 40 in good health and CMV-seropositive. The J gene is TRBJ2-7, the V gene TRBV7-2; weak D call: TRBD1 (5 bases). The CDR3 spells CASRWAGSYEQYF. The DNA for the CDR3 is TGTGCCAGCCGTTGGGCAGGGTCCTACGAGCAGTACTTC.